The sequence of this T cell receptor beta chain was determined in a study of human T cells and chemical hapten exposure. Overall study context: Each patch test put 0.01% DPC on the upper back, and results were read at 6 days.

Via MiXCR, TCRdb re-called the RACE reads, giving one row per CDR3 protein. The sample holds roughly 180,000 distinct CDR3 sequences, about 14% seen once. This clonotype was seen only a few times. Time point defined: patch test 1, 2 weeks after DPC sensitization. The treatment was: therapeutic diphenylcyclopropenone sensitization with weekly scalp DPC. It was from unfractionated whole blood that total RNA was extracted. This specimen consisted of whole blood, obtained in connection with sensitization to the hapten diphenylcyclopropenone (DPC). This TCR was sampled from a woman aged 30 to 39 with alopecia areata. Some clones in this sample may be carry-over from other donors' samples.

The CDR3 nucleotides are TGTGCCAGCTCAGAGGGACAGGGGAACACTGAAGCTTTCTTT. Translation gives CASSEGQGNTEAFF. The chain links TRBV18 to TRBJ1-1, with 9 bases that match TRBD1. CDR1 KGHSH and CDR2 LQKENI come from the germline V gene. Germline trimming cut 5 bases from V and 1 base from J; bases unmatched to any gene: 2. The length of the CDR3 is 14 residues.